This TCR beta chain emerged from a study of T cells in Graves' hyperthyroidism and ophthalmopathy (dated by TCRdb to about 2019). Background for the entire study: Peripheral blood samples were taken at initial diagnosis, before any treatment was given. To identify distinguishing TCR V-J signatures, a discovery cohort of about a hundred patients was used, comprising 40 to 45 with Graves' ophthalmopathy and 57 with stable Graves' hyperthyroidism. An independent validation cohort of about 19 hyperthyroidism patients and roughly 16 patients who later progressed to ophthalmopathy tested prospective prediction of ophthalmopathy. The 95 to 100 discovery patients were randomly split 7:3 into training and test sets. The study also compared thyroid tissue and blood T-cell repertoires from 5 to 7 Graves' hyperthyroidism patients. After blood sampling, hyperthyroidism patients were treated with methimazole at a starting dose of 30 mg daily, and ophthalmopathy patients were treated with high-dose intravenous methylprednisolone. According to the paper, TCR Vbeta CDR3 sequencing was carried out on over 130 peripheral blood samples, which came from some 41 ophthalmopathy, around 75 hyperthyroidism and roughly 17 progressor patients. What the study reported, not specific to this receptor: No statistical method was used to fix the sample size in advance, and group allocation was not hidden from the investigators. In validation, the model predicted progression to ophthalmopathy with around 71% sensitivity and about 72% specificity, a median of around 6.6 months before onset. Ophthalmopathy was separated from stable hyperthyroidism by a 13 V-J signature model, with just over 85% sensitivity and just over 81% specificity obtained in cross-validation and 80%/75% obtained in testing. Most expanded thyroid clonotypes (frequency above 0.001) were also found in blood, which suggests that blood repertoires may mirror thyroid immune responses.

TCR beta CDR3 regions were amplified from RNA transcripts. A first-round RT-PCR of the TCR CDR3 used the HTBI primer set with the Qiagen OneStep RT-PCR kit. Libraries were constructed in a second round of multiplex PCR, after which size selection and purification were carried out. Paired-end sequencing of the libraries was performed with 100 bp reads on an Illumina HiSeq2000. As for the authors' bioinformatics: SOAPnuke was used to process the raw data, with reads discarded if the reads contained adapters or uncalled bases, had a mean Phred below 15, or lacked an exact constant-primer or identifier match. COPE v1.2.5 was used to merge the high-quality paired reads, and each unique nucleotide sequence was defined as a clonotype. Clonotypes were aligned to IMGT TRBV, TRBD and TRBJ reference segments using MiTCR v1.1. Analysis was restricted to V-J combinations with a frequency above 0.0001, which covered about 99% of repertoires. A TCS score was defined as the ratio of F50 (clonal expansion) to E x V (chaos), with BLOSUM62-based TCRdist applied between CDR3 peptides within each V-J. Welch's t-statistics and random forest reduced some 510 V-J features to roughly 13, which were used in a naive Bayes classifier (R e1071). TCRdb itself trimmed the public reads at Q25 with fastp, ran MiXCR and retained productive beta chains. Each CDR3 protein gets just one entry, which takes the most common genes and DNA from the rows behind it. In this record, the V and J calls reflect TCRdb's handling and not the investigators' own analysis. Present in this sample are about 360,000 distinct CDR3 sequences, roughly 12% of which were seen just once. The top ten clones comprise roughly 20% of the sample.

About this clonotype itself: Its antigen is unknown. No quality values exist for individual bases; no much larger clone is one base distant.

CDR1 and CDR2, per the germline V gene, are SGHTA and FQGNSA. Trimming leaves V shorter by 5 bases and J shorter by 6 bases, with the junction holding 12 bases beyond the gene matches. The CDR3 holds 16 amino acids from the cysteine to the phenylalanine. Of all the DNA, just the CDR3 is kept, 48 bases in frame from base 1. Hyperthyroidism patients were newly diagnosed, had a disease duration of under 2 months, and were aged 18 to 65 years. Exclusion was applied to patients with uncontrolled infections, other autoimmune diseases, pregnancy or lactation. Diagnoses were established on the basis of clinical symptoms, serum thyroxine and TRAb, thyroid ultrasound, and orbital computed tomography. Blood from progressor patients was collected at the time of first diagnosis with hyperthyroidism, before any ophthalmopathy symptoms had appeared. PBMCs were isolated from more than 9 ml of fresh peripheral blood by Ficoll-Paque density gradient centrifugation. Progressor patients were defined as those initially diagnosed with Graves' hyperthyroidism in whom ophthalmopathy developed during follow-up. Trizol reagent was used to extract total RNA, and RNA quality was then checked on an Agilent 2100 Bioanalyzer.

Sequencing was performed on blood. The rearrangement combines TRBV7-2 with TRBJ2-1, and 8 bases in between align with TRBD2. The TCR sequence derives from a man aged 30 to 45 with Graves' hyperthyroidism that later progressed to Graves' ophthalmopathy. The bases are TGTGCCAGCAGCCTCCTCCCCCCCGGGGGGGGCAATGAGCAGTTCTTC. This gives the protein CASSLLPPGGGNEQFF.